This entry is about one T cell receptor beta chain. Its antigen has not been determined. Base quality data are lacking; no much larger clone is found one base away. The library was built by means of RT-PCR. Instrument used: Illumina MiSeq. The public reads were run again by TCRdb, first through fastp at Q25 and then through MiXCR, and only productive beta chains were kept. Every distinct CDR3 protein forms one entry, paired with its most common genes and DNA. The sample yields about 700,000 distinct CDR3 sequences; approximately 15% were counted once. The ten biggest clones cover around 3.3% of the sample. The sample originates from a study (dated by TCRdb to about 2016). Including cysteine and phenylalanine, the CDR3 has 11 amino acids. The sequence is cut down to CDR3 DNA, 33 bases in frame from base 1. V lost 4 bases and J lost 6 bases; the stretch between them is 1 base long. The germline V gene (reference sequence) supplies CDR1 MNHEY and CDR2 SMNVEV.

The sample was memory CD4+ T cells from blood. The V and J segments used are TRBV27 and TRBJ1-6; the D gene identity is not certain. The TCR comes from a female donor in good health, serving as a healthy control. The DNA sequence is given as TGTGCCAGCAGTTCTAATTCACCCCTCCACTTT. Its protein reads: CASSSNSPLHF.